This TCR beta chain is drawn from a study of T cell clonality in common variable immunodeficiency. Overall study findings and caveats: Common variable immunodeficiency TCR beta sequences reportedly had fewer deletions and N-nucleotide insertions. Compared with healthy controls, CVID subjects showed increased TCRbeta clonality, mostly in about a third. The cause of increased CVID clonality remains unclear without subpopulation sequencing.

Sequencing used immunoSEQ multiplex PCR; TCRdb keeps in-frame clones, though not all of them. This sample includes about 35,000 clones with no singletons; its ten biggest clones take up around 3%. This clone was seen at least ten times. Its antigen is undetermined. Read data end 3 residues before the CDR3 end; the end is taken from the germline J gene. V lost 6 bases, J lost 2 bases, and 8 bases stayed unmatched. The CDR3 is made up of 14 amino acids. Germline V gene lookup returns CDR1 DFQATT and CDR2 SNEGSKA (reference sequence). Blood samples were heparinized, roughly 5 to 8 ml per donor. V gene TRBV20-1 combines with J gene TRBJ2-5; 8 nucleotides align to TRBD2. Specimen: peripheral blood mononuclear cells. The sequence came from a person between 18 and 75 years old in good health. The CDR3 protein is CSAGAAGGQETQYF. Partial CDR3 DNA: TGCAGTGCAGGAGCGGCGGGAGGACAAGAGACC.